This is a list of T cell receptor beta chains from one sample in a study of blood T cell repertoires in COVID-19. Libraries were prepared by immunoSEQ multiplex PCR; TCRdb keeps only in-frame clonotypes and omits some of them. The data contain 200,000 or so clones, 88% of them singletons. Sequences were obtained from peripheral blood. The receptors were gathered from a woman aged 55-70 years with acute or convalescent COVID-19. The conserved cysteine and the conserved F or W are not part of the CDR3 here.

CDR3 protein	J gene	V gene
ASSWDPSGSYEQY	TRBJ2-7	TRBV5-6
ASRRQGTNTDTQY	TRBJ2-3	TRBV19
ASRRGTDSYEQY	TRBJ2-7	TRBV7-2
ASSRPRTATTDTQY	TRBJ2-3	TRBV28
ASSLGSMTSYNEQF	TRBJ2-1	TRBV7-9
ASEGSSYNEQF	TRBJ2-1	TRBV4-1
ASSEAPWGRNNEQF	TRBJ2-1	TRBV6-1
SASPPSGSYEQY	TRBJ2-7	TRBV20-1
ASSGRRGQGKLF	TRBJ1-4	TRBV9
ASSESRKYNEQF	TRBJ2-1	TRBV10-1
ASMGRAFYGYT	TRBJ1-2	TRBV12-3/TRBV12-4
ASSHDSRLGYT	TRBJ1-2	TRBV27
ASSPQAGWSPLH	TRBJ1-6	TRBV11-2
ASSLDGTDSSEQY	TRBJ2-7	TRBV5-1
ASSKRDRDEKLF	TRBJ1-4	TRBV21-1
ASSQTSPLGFNSPLH	TRBJ1-6	TRBV4-3
ASSRLFGVGQGDQTNSGNTIY	TRBJ1-3	TRBV6-6
ASSIGTGGAGSSPLH	TRBJ1-6	TRBV19
ASSEGVVAAGGGYT	TRBJ1-2	TRBV9
ATSDYNRGSGANVLT	TRBJ2-6	TRBV24-1
ASSQTSQGAGYNSPLH	TRBJ1-6	TRBV14
ASSQVGGNYGYT	TRBJ1-2	TRBV14
ASRGTGTGEPQY	TRBJ2-5	TRBV11-2
SASPYGSGGQDGYT	TRBJ1-2	TRBV20-1
ASTNPGLAGADTQY	TRBJ2-3	TRBV28
ASSYQTANTEAF	TRBJ1-1	TRBV5-1
ASSMLAGAGGLF	TRBJ1-4	TRBV19
ASSLRGRRGETQY	TRBJ2-5	TRBV28
ASSKARGTGPAGYNSPLH	TRBJ1-6	TRBV21-1
SAREEYEQY	TRBJ2-7	TRBV20-1
ASSLGQGVTSLNTGELF	TRBJ2-2	TRBV18
ASSLSARNTGELF	TRBJ2-2	TRBV6-2/TRBV6-3
ASSPDRGNEKLF	TRBJ1-4	TRBV11-2
SATDVTAGSEQF	TRBJ2-1	TRBV29-1
ASSPRDRGTEQF	TRBJ2-1	TRBV18
ASSTGETTYNSPLH	TRBJ1-6	TRBV5-1
ASRGTGTYEQY	TRBJ2-7	TRBV5-1
ASSLKSGASYNEQF	TRBJ2-1	TRBV5-4